The 32 T cell receptor beta chains below all came from one sample that was sequenced in a study of shared clonotypes between healthy human individuals. The protocol was immunoSEQ multiplex PCR, while the TCRdb copy is restricted to in-frame clones and leaves out a portion. The sample yields millions of clones, 90% to 95% seen once. Sequenced sample: naive CD4+ T cells sorted from blood. Subset indicated: CD45RA+ positively selected. The source of these receptors is a man aged 18 to 35 in good health.

The V call is TRBV7-2, the J call TRBJ2-5, with 8 positions matching TRBD2. This CDR3 comprises 15 residues. The V gene end was trimmed by 3 bases and the J gene end by 5 bases; junction bases not matched to a gene: 8. CDR1 is SGHTA, CDR2 FQGNSA, per germline. The CDR3 region is CASSLEAGVGETQYF. CDR3 DNA: TGTGCCAGCAGCTTGGAAGCGGGAGTGGGGGAGACCCAGTACTTC.

This chain uses TRBV7-2 with TRBJ1-1; the match to TRBD1 covers 10 bases. From germline, CDR1 is SGHTA and CDR2 FQGNSA. CDR3 size: 14 residues. Trimming removed 4 bases from V and 1 base from J; junction bases left unmatched: 0. CDR3 DNA sequence: TGTGCCAGCAGCTGGACAGGGGGGAACACTGAAGCTTTCTTT. Amino acids: CASSWTGGNTEAFF.

The rearrangement uses TRBV28 and TRBJ1-1; 12 bases match TRBD1. The J segment lost 3 bases and the V segment lost 8 bases, leaving 7 bases of the junction unmatched. CDR3 length equals 15 residues. Per germline, CDR1 MDHEN and CDR2 SYDVKM. This chain's CDR3 is CASWGQGASDTEAFF. CDR3 nucleotide sequence: TGTGCCAGCTGGGGACAGGGGGCATCGGACACTGAAGCTTTCTTT.

The genes are TRBV11-2 and TRBJ2-5; 7 positions match TRBD1. The CDR3 extends over 13 amino acids. Trimming cost V 5 bases and J 5 bases; bases outside gene matches: 5. Per germline, CDR1 SGHAT and CDR2 FQNNGV. This chain's CDR3 is CASSKGGAETQYF. CDR3 nucleotides: TGTGCCAGCAGCAAAGGGGGCGCGGAGACCCAGTACTTC.

The rearrangement links TRBV5-1 to TRBJ1-1; TRBD1 agrees at 10 bases. V shed 4 bases and J 7 bases; nucleotides not matched to a gene: 7. The CDR3 spans 14 residues. CDR1 and CDR2 from the germline V gene are SGHRS and YFSETQ. The DNA for the CDR3 is TGCGCCAGCAGCCGACAGGGGGCCGGTAGTGAAGCTTTCTTT. Protein product: CASSRQGAGSEAFF.

In DNA, the CDR3 is TGCAGCGTTCGGCAGGGACCGGATTACAATGGCTACACCTTC. Residues: CSVRQGPDYNGYTF. The V and J genes are TRBV29-1 and TRBJ1-2; D might be TRBD1 (5 bases). Germline CDR1 reads SQVTM; CDR2 reads ANQGSEA. Trimming removed 5 bases from V and 6 bases from J, with 19 bases in between. The CDR3 length is 14 residues. The variable domain in full, with the rest retrieved from reference TRBV29-1 and TRBJ1-2, is SAVISQKPSRDICQRGTSLTIQCQVDSQVTMMFWYRQQPGQSLTLIATANQGSEATYESGFVIDKFPISRPNLTFSTLTVSNMSPEDSSIYLCSVRQGPDYNGYTFGSGTRLTVV.

This clone has just one count. The V and J genes are TRBV2 and TRBJ2-1; the D is unclear. The CDR3 sequence is 15 residues long. The V end was cut by 0 bases, the J end by 0 bases, with 6 bases between. CDR1 is SNHLY and CDR2 is FYNNEI in the germline V gene. The CDR3 protein is CASSEAPLSYNEQFF. Written as DNA, the CDR3 is TGTGCCAGCAGTGAAGCCCCCCTCTCCTACAATGAGCAGTTCTTC.

The chain uses TRBV2 and TRBJ1-6; weak D call: TRBD1 (6 bases). Germline CDR1 and CDR2: SNHLY and FYNNEI. The V and J ends lost 7 bases and 9 bases respectively, with 22 bases between them. The CDR3 runs to 16 residues. This chain's CDR3 is CASILDRAGEGSPLHF. As DNA, the CDR3 is TGTGCCAGCATCCTCGACCGGGCAGGGGAGGGTTCACCCCTCCACTTT.

CDR3 amino acids: CASSLAPTGGVSPLHF. The CDR3 nucleotides are TGCGCCAGCAGCTTAGCGCCGACAGGGGGCGTCTCACCCCTCCACTTT. The chain links TRBV5-1 to TRBJ1-6; 10 bases align to TRBD1. The CDR3 runs to 16 residues. Germline CDR1 and CDR2: SGHRS and YFSETQ. V gave up 2 bases and J gave up 10 bases; unmatched junction bases: 9.

The chain is built from TRBV4-1 and TRBJ2-3; 7 bases match TRBD2. J was trimmed by 6 bases and V by 5 bases; bases with no gene match: 8. Germline loops: CDR1 MGHRA, CDR2 YSYEKL. The CDR3 covers 14 residues. CDR3 amino acids: CASSKLAERDTQYF. For the CDR3, the DNA is TGCGCCAGCAGCAAGCTAGCGGAGCGCGATACGCAGTATTTT.

V usage is TRBV18 and J usage is TRBJ2-7, with 8 bases fitting TRBD1. The CDR3 consists of 16 residues. The V and J ends lost 1 base and 3 bases, in that order; junction bases with no gene match: 8. Germline V gene data show CDR1 as KGHSH and CDR2 as LQKENI. The CDR3: CASSPLRDRTSYEQYF. The CDR3 region has the DNA TGTGCCAGCTCACCACTACGGGACAGGACAAGCTACGAGCAGTACTTC.

The rearrangement links TRBV28 to TRBJ1-5; perhaps TRBD1 as D (5 bases). CDR1 MDHEN and CDR2 SYDVKM come from the germline V gene. The CDR3 contains 13 residues. V lost 5 bases and J 7 bases, leaving 12 bases between the germline ends. CDR3 sequence: CASSPLAGQPQHF. CDR3 DNA sequence: TGTGCCAGCAGTCCACTCGCAGGGCAGCCCCAGCATTTT.

This clone has only a few counts. The rearrangement joins TRBV7-2 to TRBJ1-4; TRBD1 matches at 9 bases. Germline V gene data show CDR1 as SGHTA and CDR2 as FQGNSA. Unmatched junction bases numbered 6, after V lost 2 bases and J lost 8 bases. This CDR3 has 15 residues. CDR3 in amino acids: CASSLLQGAGEKLFF. DNA for the CDR3: TGTGCCAGCAGCTTACTACAGGGGGCAGGGGAAAAACTGTTTTTT. The variable domain in full, completed from reference TRBV7-2 and TRBJ1-4, reads GAGVSQSPSNKVTEKGKDVELRCDPISGHTALYWYRQSLGQGLEFLIYFQGNSAPDKSGLPSDRFSAERTGGSVSTLTIQRTQQEDSAVYLCASSLLQGAGEKLFFGSGTQLSVL.

V and J are TRBV9 and TRBJ2-1; no clear D. Germline CDR1 is SGDLS and CDR2 is YYNGEE. The V and J ends lost 0 bases and 7 bases respectively, with 8 bases between them. The CDR3 runs 13 residues. In DNA, the CDR3 is TGTGCCAGCAGCGTAGGGACGGTGAATGAGCAGTTCTTC. Encoded protein: CASSVGTVNEQFF.

J is TRBJ2-7 and V is TRBV11-1; 8 bases align to TRBD1. The CDR3 totals 17 residues. With 1 base clipped from V and 0 bases from J, the junction kept 8 bases outside the gene matches. Germline V gene data show CDR1 as SGHAT and CDR2 as FQDESV (reference sequence). The CDR3 reads CASSLDDGQGSSYEQYF. In DNA, the CDR3 is TGTGCCAGCAGCTTAGACGATGGACAGGGTAGCTCCTACGAGCAGTACTTC.

V usage is TRBV25-1 and J usage is TRBJ2-5; D not resolved. Trimming took off 4 bases at V and 5 bases at J, with 8 bases between the two ends. Germline CDR1 is MGHDK and CDR2 is SYGVNS. The CDR3 totals 12 residues. The CDR3 here is CASSGYAETQYF. CDR3 nucleotides: TGTGCCAGCAGTGGTTATGCGGAGACCCAGTACTTC.

This chain connects TRBV11-2 to TRBJ2-3; perhaps TRBD1 as D (6 bases). The CDR3 has 19 residues. Germline lookup yields CDR1 SGHAT and CDR2 FQNNGV. V gave up 1 base and J gave up 0 bases, with 20 bases separating them. The CDR3: CASSLALLRTESSTDTQYF. The DNA for the CDR3 is TGTGCCAGCAGCTTAGCGCTGCTGCGGACAGAATCTAGCACAGATACGCAGTATTTT.

This chain uses TRBV6-6 with TRBJ1-2, with 9 bases that match TRBD1. V was clipped by 6 bases and J by 3 bases; unmatched bases: 11. The CDR3 sequence is 16 residues long. The germline CDR1 and CDR2 sequences are MNHNY and SVGAGI (reference sequence). The CDR3 sequence is CASSGGTGSSYYGYTF. Written as DNA, the CDR3 is TGTGCCAGCAGCGGAGGGACAGGGTCATCCTACTATGGCTACACCTTC.

The chain combines TRBV10-3 with TRBJ2-7; no definite D call. The CDR3 has 11 residues. The V gene's germline CDR1 is ENHRY and CDR2 SYGVKD. Trimming pared 10 bases from V and 2 bases from J, leaving 9 bases between. CDR3 protein: CATASPYEQYF. Written as DNA, the CDR3 is TGTGCCACCGCTTCGCCCTACGAGCAGTACTTC.

In its sample, this clone was seen a few times. V usage is TRBV2 and J usage is TRBJ1-6; D is ambiguous. The CDR3 sequence is 14 residues long. V dropped 5 bases and J dropped 0 bases, with 5 bases sitting between them. Germline V gives CDR1 SNHLY, CDR2 FYNNEI. The CDR3 reads CASSSSSYNSPLHF. CDR3 DNA sequence: TGTGCCAGCAGTTCAAGCTCCTATAATTCACCCCTCCACTTT.

The chain employs TRBV5-4 and TRBJ2-7, with D perhaps being TRBD1 or TRBD2 (5 bases each). Germline lookup yields CDR1 SGHNT and CDR2 YYREEE (reference sequence). The CDR3 runs 14 residues. The V gene lost 0 bases and the J gene lost 6 bases, with 13 bases spanning the gap. The DNA of the CDR3 is TGTGCCAGCAGCTTGGCCGCAGGGAGCGGCGAGCAGTACTTC. Protein product: CASSLAAGSGEQYF.

The chain is built from TRBV11-3 and TRBJ2-5, with TRBD2 matching over 9 bases. The V segment lost 3 bases and the J segment 1 base; nucleotides outside the gene matches: 3. The CDR3 spans 15 residues. Germline V gene lookup returns CDR1 SGHNT and CDR2 YENEEA. The CDR3 DNA reads TGTGCCAGCAGCTTCGGACTAGCGAGCCAAGAGACCCAGTACTTC. It encodes CASSFGLASQETQYF. Based on the CDR3 plus reference TRBV11-3 and TRBJ2-5, the full variable domain is EAGVVQSPRYKIIEKKQPVAFWCNPISGHNTLYWYLQNLGQGPELLIRYENEEAVDDSQLPKDRFSAERLKGVDSTLKIQPAELGDSAVYLCASSFGLASQETQYFGPGTRLLVL.

Note on this clone: The same CDR3 is also encoded by other DNA sequences in this sample. The V and J genes are TRBV30 and TRBJ1-5; D remains unclear. The germline V gene has CDR1 GTSNPN and CDR2 SVGIG (reference sequence). This CDR3 is 13 amino acids long. V was cut by 1 base and J by 5 bases, with 9 bases left in between. CDR3 sequence (DNA): TGTGCCTGGAGTGGTGGATTCGATCAGCCCCAGCATTTT. Its translation is CAWSGGFDQPQHF.

On this clone itself: The junction departs from germline at one end; a sequencing error may be responsible. This chain uses TRBV7-7 with TRBJ2-1; the D is unclear. Germline CDR1 and CDR2: SSHAT and FNYEAQ (reference sequence). The CDR3 covers 14 residues. The CDR3, as DNA: TGTGCTAGCAGCCCCCGGGCTGGGAACAATGAGCAGTTCTTC. Its translation: CASSPRAGNNEQFF.

The sample holds one count of this clone. The rearrangement joins TRBV9 to TRBJ1-2; a weak D match, TRBD1 (5 bases). The CDR3 contains 17 residues. Trimming took off 3 bases at V and 7 bases at J, with 25 bases between the two ends. Looked up from germline, CDR1 is SGDLS and CDR2 is YYNGEE. CDR3 sequence (DNA): TGTGCCAGCAGCGGGTGGGAAGAAGGGGCGACTTCCGGTGGCTACACCTTC. Amino acid sequence: CASSGWEEGATSGGYTF.

This clone was counted once. The chain recombines TRBV6-1 with TRBJ2-1, with D hard to call. The V gene lost 2 bases and the J gene lost 3 bases, with 11 bases spanning the gap. In germline, CDR1 is MNHNS, CDR2 SASEGT. The CDR3 is 15 amino acids. CDR3: CASSERVGYYNEQFF. CDR3 bases: TGTGCCAGCAGTGAACGGGTAGGATACTACAATGAGCAGTTCTTC.

The gene calls are TRBV5-6 and TRBJ1-2; D ambiguous. Germline CDR1 reads SGHDT; CDR2 reads YYEEEE. Trimming pared 4 bases from V and 8 bases from J, leaving 18 bases between. The CDR3 totals 14 residues. CDR3 loop: CASSPEDSRAGYTF. CDR3 DNA sequence: TGTGCCAGCAGCCCGGAGGATAGTCGGGCAGGCTACACCTTC. Combining the CDR3 with reference TRBV5-6 and TRBJ1-2 gives the whole variable domain DAGVTQSPTHLIKTRGQQVTLRCSPKSGHDTVSWYQQALGQGPQFIFQYYEEEERQRGNFPDRFSGHQFPNYSSELNVNALLLGDSALYLCASSPEDSRAGYTFGSGTRLTVV.

The CDR3 here is CASSATGAGNTIYF. Here the CDR3 DNA reads TGTGCCAGCAGTGCCACAGGGGCGGGAAACACCATATATTTT. The chain links TRBV6-1 to TRBJ1-3; 7 nucleotides align to TRBD1. The CDR3 length is 14 residues. The V and J ends lost 4 bases and 4 bases, in that order; junction bases with no gene match: 4. Germline CDR1 MNHNS, CDR2 SASEGT.

The chain joins TRBV7-2 to TRBJ1-3; D uncertain. V was shortened by 5 bases and J by 0 bases, with 8 bases between the two germline ends. Germline values: CDR1 SGHTA, CDR2 FQGNSA. The CDR3 covers 14 residues. The DNA for the CDR3 is TGTGCCAGCAGCGCCCCTCGCTCTGGAAACACCATATATTTT. Translated, it gives CASSAPRSGNTIYF.

The chain employs TRBV7-2 and TRBJ2-7, with 7 positions matching TRBD1. CDR3 size: 15 residues. The trim removed 4 bases at V and 2 bases at J, leaving 8 bases unmatched. Germline V gives CDR1 SGHTA, CDR2 FQGNSA. The CDR3 nucleotides are TGTGCCAGCAGCTCAGACAGGGTCCCCCCCTACGAGCAGTACTTC. It yields the protein CASSSDRVPPYEQYF. The full variable domain, in which reference TRBV7-2 and TRBJ2-7 provide the parts outside the CDR3, is GAGVSQSPSNKVTEKGKDVELRCDPISGHTALYWYRQSLGQGLEFLIYFQGNSAPDKSGLPSDRFSAERTGGSVSTLTIQRTQQEDSAVYLCASSSDRVPPYEQYFGPGTRLTVT.

This chain uses TRBV30 with TRBJ2-7; D is undetermined. The germline V and J ends were trimmed by 3 bases and 2 bases, with 11 bases remaining between them. The CDR3 loop spans 13 amino acids. CDR1 is GTSNPN and CDR2 is SVGIG in the germline V gene (reference sequence). CDR3: CAWSPGQTYEQYF. DNA of the CDR3: TGTGCCTGGAGCCCCGGGCAGACCTACGAGCAGTACTTC.

This rearrangement joins TRBV14 to TRBJ2-1; unclear D gene. Germline V gene lookup returns CDR1 SGHDN and CDR2 FVKESK. This CDR3 spans 13 amino acids. Deletions cut 3 bases from V and 7 bases from J, with 10 bases between. DNA of the CDR3: TGTGCCAGCAGCCATGGGCTTCAGAATGAGCAGTTCTTC. This sequence encodes CASSHGLQNEQFF.